The 9 T cell receptor beta chains below come from one sample, sequenced in a study of T cells in Graves' hyperthyroidism and ophthalmopathy. TCR beta CDR3 regions were amplified from RNA. The HTBI primer set was used in a first-round RT-PCR of the TCR CDR3. In TCRdb, the multiplex PCR reads were re-called with MiXCR into one record per CDR3 protein. The sample gives 300,000 to 450,000 distinct CDR3 sequences, roughly 18% of which show up once; about a sixth is in the top ten. The sample consisted of blood. The receptors shown here come from a woman in her 40s with Graves' ophthalmopathy.

The gene calls are TRBV11-2 and TRBJ2-7; 10 nucleotides match TRBD2. Germline lookup yields CDR1 SGHAT and CDR2 FQNNGV. The CDR3 totals 15 residues. J gave up 6 bases and V 0 bases, and 5 bases lay outside the gene matches. The CDR3 coding sequence is TGTGCCAGCAGCTTAGAGCTAGCGGGAGAGGTCGAGCAGTACTTC. It specifies CASSLELAGEVEQYF.

This clonotype has a count of ten or more. This chain uses TRBV6-5 with TRBJ2-7; 7 nucleotides match TRBD2. V dropped 4 bases and J dropped 2; count of bases not matched to a gene: 8. The CDR3 has 15 residues. From germline, CDR1 is MNHEY and CDR2 SVGAGI. The chain's CDR3 is CASSSGREGTYEQYF. The DNA of the CDR3 is TGTGCCAGCAGTTCGGGCAGGGAGGGTACCTACGAGCAGTACTTC.

The chain joins TRBV20-1 to TRBJ1-5; D not resolved. From germline, CDR1 is DFQATT and CDR2 SNEGSKA (reference sequence). The CDR3 is 12 amino acids. V lost 5 bases and J lost 6, with 11 bases in between. The CDR3, as DNA: TGCAGTGCTTCCCTTGGTGGTCAGCCCCAGCATTTT. It yields the protein CSASLGGQPQHF.

This clonotype was counted many times. The CDR3 loop is CASRPIPSGGGGEQFF. The CDR3 DNA sequence: TGCGCCAGCAGACCCATCCCTAGCGGGGGCGGTGGTGAGCAGTTCTTC. The chain employs TRBV5-1 and TRBJ2-1; 10 bases are a match to TRBD2. The CDR3 runs 16 residues. V lost 5 bases and J lost 9; bases outside the gene matches: 14. Germline CDR1 reads SGHRS; CDR2 reads YFSETQ.

This clonotype was seen repeatedly, ten times or more. The chain couples TRBV6-5 to TRBJ2-7, with D unclear. The V end was cut by 2 bases, the J end by 3 bases, with 8 bases between. Germline CDR1 reads MNHEY; CDR2 reads SVGAGI. CDR3 length: 13 amino acids. The CDR3 spells CASSYPGIYEQYF. CDR3 bases: TGTGCCAGCAGTTACCCTGGAATCTACGAGCAGTACTTC.

This clonotype was detected many times. The rearrangement joins TRBV11-2 to TRBJ1-1; D remains ambiguous. This CDR3 is built from 13 residues. Per the germline V gene, CDR1 is SGHAT and CDR2 is FQNNGV. V lost 1 base and J 10 bases, leaving 13 bases between the germline ends. CDR3 sequence (DNA): TGTGCCAGCAGCTTAGTACAGAAAACTTTAGCTTTCTTT. This translates into CASSLVQKTLAFF.

This clonotype was observed at least ten times. The rearrangement links TRBV29-1 to TRBJ2-2; D possibly corresponds to TRBD2 (5 bases). The germline V gene has CDR1 SQVTM and CDR2 ANQGSEA. V was clipped by 4 bases and J by 8 bases, with 11 bases between them. The CDR3 has 12 residues. DNA for the CDR3: TGCAGCGTTGGTCAAGCGGAAGGGGAGCTGTTTTTT. This codes for CSVGQAEGELFF.

This clonotype was seen more than once but under ten times. This sequence joins TRBV4-1 and TRBJ1-1; D not resolved. Germline CDR1 reads MGHRA; CDR2 reads YSYEKL. The length of the CDR3 is 17 residues. Trimming stripped 0 bases from V and 6 bases from J, with 20 bases between. The CDR3 region has the DNA TGCGCCAGCAGCCAAGAGAGTTGGGAAAGAAAAATACCTGAAGCTTTCTTT. Amino acids: CASSQESWERKIPEAFF.

This clonotype was counted a few times. This rearrangement joins TRBV29-1 to TRBJ2-5; 7 nucleotides agree with TRBD1. The junction had 1 base not matched to a gene; V was cut back by 6 bases and J by 0 bases. The length of the CDR3 is 12 residues. Germline CDR1 is SQVTM and CDR2 is ANQGSEA. The CDR3 sequence is CSVGQNQETQYF. CDR3 coding DNA: TGCAGCGTGGGACAGAACCAAGAGACCCAGTACTTC.